The source of this TCR beta chain is a study of T cell repertoires in cytomegalovirus infection. Whole-study context: Both recently identified HLA-C-restricted and well-studied HLA-B-restricted CMV epitopes were used in the study. It was the public TCR beta signatures that indicated both CMV infection and matching HLA type. Study conclusions and caveats: Individuals carrying CMV plus the relevant HLA were identified by cumulative frequency of public TCR beta families. There were HLA-C-restricted CMV-specific TCR beta clonotypes dominating the ex vivo response.

This clonotype has a handful of counts. The antigen remains undetermined. TCRdb used MiXCR to reprocess the reads, holding one entry per CDR3 protein. Seen here are hundreds of thousands of distinct CDR3 sequences, around a third observed once, and the top ten hold 15% to 20%. CDR1 is SGHTA, CDR2 FQGNSA, per germline. Trimming at V came to 1 base and at J to 9 bases, leaving 7 bases not matched to a gene. There are 14 residues in the CDR3. The chain uses TRBV7-2 and TRBJ2-7; 9 nucleotides match TRBD2. The sequenced sample was cultured PBMCs, obtained from culture after CMV antigen stimulation. The origin of this receptor is a human donor in good health (CMV status not recorded). Some clones in this sample may be carry-over from other donors' samples. CDR3 coding DNA: TGTGCCAGCAGCTTAGGGTCTAGCGGGAAGGGGCAGTACTTC. This encodes CASSLGSSGKGQYF.